Sequencing of this T cell receptor beta chain was carried out in a study of response to subunit inactivated influenza vaccine. The V and J ends lost 5 bases and 5 bases, in that order; junction bases with no gene match: 12. Germline CDR1 SGHTA, CDR2 FQGNSA. The CDR3 consists of 17 residues. One entry per CDR3 protein, called by TCRdb with MiXCR from the RT-PCR reads. This sample has roughly 630,000 distinct CDR3 sequences, with around 15% found just once. The sequence was collected from a man in his forties or fifties who received an inactivated influenza vaccine. The J gene is TRBJ2-5, the V gene TRBV7-2; 12 nucleotides align to TRBD1. The starting material was PBMCs from blood, obtained less than 15 days before vaccination. This chain's CDR3 is CASSPQRGQGALETQYF. Here the CDR3 DNA reads TGTGCCAGCAGCCCTCAGCGGGGACAGGGGGCCTTGGAGACCCAGTACTTC.